This T cell receptor (beta chain) stems from a study of blood T cell repertoires in COVID-19. The wider study: Samples representing acute and convalescent COVID-19 were sourced from the United States, Italy and Spain.

The data were produced by immunoSEQ multiplex PCR, yet TCRdb's version contains in-frame clones alone and is incomplete. The sample lists over 120,000 clones, approximately 80% occurring once. Germline CDR1 is LGHNA and CDR2 is YSLEER. The J segment lost 8 bases and the V segment lost 3 bases, leaving 5 bases of the junction unmatched. The CDR3 runs 15 residues. The chain uses TRBV4-3 and TRBJ2-1; 12 bases fit TRBD2. Sequencing input: peripheral blood. The source of this sequence is a man in his 70s who had recovered from COVID-19. In nucleotides, the CDR3 is TGCGCCAGCAGCCAGAGGACTAGCGGGATCGATGAGCAGTTCTTC. Its translation: CASSQRTSGIDEQFF.